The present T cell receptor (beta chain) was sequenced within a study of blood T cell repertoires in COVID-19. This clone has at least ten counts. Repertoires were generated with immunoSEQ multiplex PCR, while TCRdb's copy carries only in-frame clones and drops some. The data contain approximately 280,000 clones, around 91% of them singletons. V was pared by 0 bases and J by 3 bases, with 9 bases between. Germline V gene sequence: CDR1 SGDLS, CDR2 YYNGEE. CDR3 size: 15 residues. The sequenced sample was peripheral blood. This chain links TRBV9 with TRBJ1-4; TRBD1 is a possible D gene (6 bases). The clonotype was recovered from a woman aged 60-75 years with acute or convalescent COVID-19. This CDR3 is CASSVGQEANEKLFF. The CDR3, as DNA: TGTGCCAGCAGCGTAGGACAGGAAGCTAATGAAAAACTGTTTTTT.